Listed below are T cell receptor beta chains from one sample, sequenced in a study. TCRdb itself ran the RT-PCR reads through MiXCR, one entry per CDR3 protein. The data contain 650,000 to 800,000 distinct CDR3 sequences, approximately 14% of them singletons. The sequenced sample was memory CD4+ T cells from blood. These receptors all stem from a female donor in good health, serving as a healthy control. CDR3s include the opening cysteine and the closing phenylalanine or tryptophan. A D gene is named only where the DNA matches it firmly. Not every row has a clone size; where given, it reads once, few, many or a size class.

d_gene | j_gene | abundance | v_gene | CDR3nt | CDR3aa
. | TRBJ1-4 | few | TRBV20-1 | TGCAGTGCTAGCGGGCGGCCCTCCCCTGAAAAACTGTTTTTT | CSASGRPSPEKLFF
. | TRBJ2-3 | many | TRBV24-1 | TGTGCCACCAGTCCCGTTTGGACTCCTGGGAGGATCACAGATACGCAGTATTTT | CATSPVWTPGRITDTQYF
. | TRBJ1-4 | . | TRBV6-5 | TGTGCCAGCAGCCGGGCCCTCGCAGGGGCTAATGAAAAACTGTTTTTT | CASSRALAGANEKLFF
. | TRBJ1-1 | many | TRBV29-1 | TGCAGCGTTGTTGTTATAGACAGCAACACTGAAGCTTTCTTT | CSVVVIDSNTEAFF
. | TRBJ1-5 | . | TRBV12-3/TRBV12-4 | TGTGCCAGCAGTTTTTTGTCGGGGTCGAAACAGCCCCAGCATTTT | CASSFLSGSKQPQHF
TRBD2 | TRBJ2-2 | many | TRBV24-1 | TGTGCCACCAGTACTACCGCCGGGAGGGCGAACACCGGGGAGCTGTTTTTT | CATSTTAGRANTGELFF
. | TRBJ2-3 | . | TRBV28 | TGTGCCAGCAGCCCGAGGGGAAAGGCAGATACGCAGTATTTT | CASSPRGKADTQYF
TRBD2 | TRBJ2-7 | . | TRBV12-3/TRBV12-4 | TGTGCCAGCAGCAAAGATTGGACTAGCGGGGCCTACGAGCAGTACTTC | CASSKDWTSGAYEQYF
. | TRBJ1-1 | many | TRBV20-1 | TGCAGTGCCCAGGGGTTCAGTGAAGCTTTCTTT | CSAQGFSEAFF
. | TRBJ2-1 | . | TRBV6-5 | TGTGCCAGCAGTTACTCCCTGGGGACCAATGAGCAGTTCTTC | CASSYSLGTNEQFF
. | TRBJ2-5 | few | TRBV6-6 | TGTGCCAGCAGTGCCATCGGCCTACTAACTCAAGAGACCCAGTACTTC | CASSAIGLLTQETQYF
TRBD2 | TRBJ2-1 | . | TRBV9 | TGTGCCAGCGCCGGGACTAGCCTTGCGCAGTTCTTC | CASAGTSLAQFF
. | TRBJ2-7 | . | TRBV5-5 | TGTGCCAGCAGCTTGTTTCCCCGGGACGCCTTAGCGTACTTC | CASSLFPRDALAYF
. | TRBJ2-3 | few | TRBV4-3 | TGCGCCAGCAGCCAAGCAGGAGGGGCGACAGATACGCAGTATTTT | CASSQAGGATDTQYF